The clone carrying this T cell receptor beta chain was seen only a few times. The data originate from a study of human T cells and chemical hapten exposure. The time point is: pre-sensitization, week 0. The treatment was: therapeutic diphenylcyclopropenone sensitization with weekly scalp DPC. CDR1 is DFQATT and CDR2 is SNEGSKA in the germline V gene (reference sequence). V was clipped by 0 bases and J by 0 bases, with 13 bases between them. The CDR3 spans 16 residues. Individual cDNA molecules each carried unique molecular identifiers attached by the library. TCRdb ran MiXCR on the RACE reads and lists one entry per CDR3 protein. The top ten hold about 8.2% of the sample, which has approximately 370,000 distinct CDR3 sequences, around 5.5% seen once.

The TCR was taken from a woman aged 18-30 years with alopecia areata. Some clones in this sample may be carry-over from other donors' samples. This sequence joins TRBV20-1 and TRBJ2-3; tentative D call: TRBD2 (5 bases). The specimen was whole blood, collected in connection with sensitization to the hapten diphenylcyclopropenone (DPC). CDR3 nucleotides: TGCAGTGCTAGAGATTATACTGGGAGAAGCACAGATACGCAGTATTTT. This translates into CSARDYTGRSTDTQYF.